These T cell receptor beta chains were read from a single sample in a study of blood T cell repertoires in COVID-19. The data were produced by immunoSEQ multiplex PCR, yet TCRdb's version contains in-frame clones alone and is incomplete. The sample has around 450,000 clones; roughly 87% are singletons. Source material: PBMCs or T cells enriched from blood (not recorded which). These receptors all come from a woman younger than 35 who had recovered from COVID-19. The CDR3 runs from the conserved cysteine through the conserved F or W. The D gene is left open where the match is weak. Part of the rows lack a size; the others show once, few, many or a class for expanded clones.

d_call | j_call | v_call | clone_size | cdr3_nt | cdr3_aa
NA | TRBJ1-2 | TRBV6-1 | NA | TGTGCCAGCAGTGAAGCGGGGGGAATAGATGGCTACACCTTC | CASSEAGGIDGYTF
TRBD1 | TRBJ2-3 | TRBV5-4 | NA | TGTGCCAGCAGCAACGACAGGGGGTCAGATACGCAGTATTTT | CASSNDRGSDTQYF
NA | TRBJ1-2 | TRBV11-2 | NA | TGTGCCAGCACCGCGCCAGGGCGCAACTATGGCTACACCTTC | CASTAPGRNYGYTF
TRBD1 | TRBJ2-7 | TRBV4-2 | NA | TGTGCCAGCAGCCAAGCCTACGGACAGGTCTACGAGCAGTACTTC | CASSQAYGQVYEQYF
NA | TRBJ2-2 | TRBV5-1 | NA | TGCGCCAGCAGCTCTAGCGAGAACACCGGGGAGCTGTTTTTT | CASSSSENTGELFF
TRBD1 | TRBJ2-7 | TRBV30 | NA | TGTGCCTGGAGTGTACCCACCGGGACAGGGCTTTTCTCCTACGAGCAGTACTTC | CAWSVPTGTGLFSYEQYF
NA | TRBJ1-2 | TRBV4-2 | few | TGTGCCAGCAGCCAAGGGATGGAGACTAACTATGGCTACACCTTC | CASSQGMETNYGYTF
TRBD2 | TRBJ2-1 | TRBV19 | NA | TGTGCCACCACCTCTGCGGGGGGCCTCAATGAGCAGTTCTTC | CATTSAGGLNEQFF
NA | TRBJ1-1 | TRBV12-3/TRBV12-4 | NA | TGTGCCAGCAGTGCCCGCAGGGGAACTGAAGCTTTCTTT | CASSARRGTEAFF
TRBD2 | TRBJ2-3 | TRBV7-9 | NA | TGTGCCAGCACCCTGGGCGGGGGGGATAGAAACCCCACAGATACGCAGTATTTT | CASTLGGGDRNPTDTQYF
NA | TRBJ2-2 | TRBV10-2 | NA | TGCGCCTCATCGACAGGTCTAGGCGGGGAGCTGTTTTTT | CASSTGLGGELFF
TRBD1 | TRBJ1-6 | TRBV9 | NA | TGTGCCAGCAGCATACAAACAGGGGGGAATTCACCCCTCCACTTT | CASSIQTGGNSPLHF
NA | TRBJ1-3 | TRBV18 | NA | TGTGCCAGCTCACCTACAGGTTCTACCAACTCTGGAAACACCATATATTTT | CASSPTGSTNSGNTIYF
TRBD2 | TRBJ2-1 | TRBV12-5 | NA | TGTGCTAGTGGTTTCCGAGCGCGGGGGGAAAATGAGCAGTTCTTC | CASGFRARGENEQFF
TRBD1 | TRBJ1-1 | TRBV30 | NA | TGTGCCTGGACCCGGGGACAGCCGAACACTGAAGCTTTCTTT | CAWTRGQPNTEAFF
NA | TRBJ2-7 | TRBV15 | NA | TGTGCCACCAGCAGAGATCGCCAGGCTCCCTCCTACGAGCAGTACTTC | CATSRDRQAPSYEQYF
TRBD1 | TRBJ2-1 | TRBV2 | NA | TGTGCCAGCAGCCGGACAGGGTACAATGAGCAGTTCTTC | CASSRTGYNEQFF
TRBD2 | TRBJ2-1 | TRBV6-6 | NA | TGTGCCAGCAAGGGGCGGGGGGCCTACAATGAGCAGTTCTTC | CASKGRGAYNEQFF
TRBD1 | TRBJ1-1 | TRBV5-1 | NA | TGCGCCAGCAGCACCCGACAGGGCGCCCCTTGGGGCACTGAAGCTTTCTTT | CASSTRQGAPWGTEAFF
TRBD1 | TRBJ2-7 | TRBV5-1 | NA | TGCGCCAGCAGCTTACGGACAGGGAGTTACGAGCAGTACTTC | CASSLRTGSYEQYF
NA | TRBJ1-2 | TRBV3-1/TRBV3-2 | NA | TGTGCCAGCAGCCAAGGGCAGGATGGCTACACCTTC | CASSQGQDGYTF
NA | TRBJ1-2 | TRBV5-5 | NA | TGTGCCAGCAGCCCACAATCAGCCCTGGGAGGGCGCTGGAGCATCTTC | CASSPQSALGGRWSIF
NA | TRBJ1-2 | TRBV7-8 | NA | TGTGCCAGCAGCTTTGTGAGTGGTGGTGCCTCGGGAGCGAGCTACACCTTC | CASSFVSGGASGASYTF
TRBD1 | TRBJ1-5 | TRBV18 | few | TGTGCCAGCTCCTCCGACAGGGGTCACAATCAGCCCCAGCATTTT | CASSSDRGHNQPQHF
TRBD2 | TRBJ2-3 | TRBV7-3 | NA | TGTGCCAGCAGCTCCGCACCGGGACTAGACTATACGCAGTATTTT | CASSSAPGLDYTQYF
NA | TRBJ2-5 | TRBV7-9 | NA | TGTGCCAGCAGCTTAGCCTCACAGGCTCCGGGGACCCAGTACTTC | CASSLASQAPGTQYF
NA | TRBJ1-1 | TRBV18 | once | TGTGCCAGCTCACCACCGGGCTTCGGGGGCACTGAAGCTTTCTTT | CASSPPGFGGTEAFF
NA | TRBJ1-2 | TRBV30 | NA | TGTGCCTGGAACGAGGGGGCTAACTATGGCTACACCTTC | CAWNEGANYGYTF
TRBD2 | TRBJ2-1 | TRBV5-1 | NA | TGCGCCAGCAGCTCGAATATAGCGGGGGGGTCCTACAATGAGCAGTTCTTC | CASSSNIAGGSYNEQFF
NA | TRBJ1-1 | TRBV7-2 | NA | TGTGCCAGCAGCTTAGCGCGGCACTCCACTGAAGCTTTCTTT | CASSLARHSTEAFF
NA | TRBJ1-2 | TRBV4-1 | NA | TGCGCCAGCAGCCATGTCGGGCGGGGTGCCTATGGCTACACCTTC | CASSHVGRGAYGYTF
NA | TRBJ1-6 | TRBV6-5 | few | TGTGCCAGCAGCCAGGGAACCTCGTGGAATTCACCCCTCCACTTT | CASSQGTSWNSPLHF
TRBD1 | TRBJ1-1 | TRBV7-8 | NA | TGTGCCAGCAGCGTCGACAGGGCGAACACTGAAGCTTTCTTT | CASSVDRANTEAFF
NA | TRBJ2-2 | TRBV7-2 | NA | TGTGCCAGCAGCGATCTTGGACAGAGTACCGGGGAGCTGTTTTTT | CASSDLGQSTGELFF
NA | TRBJ1-4 | TRBV30 | NA | TGTGCCTGGGACATAGGACAAAGAAATGAAAAACTGTTTTTT | CAWDIGQRNEKLFF
NA | TRBJ2-3 | TRBV7-2 | NA | TGTGCCAGCAGCCCAGTCTACTCAGAGGCAGATACGCAGTATTTT | CASSPVYSEADTQYF
TRBD1 | TRBJ1-6 | TRBV7-8 | NA | TGTGCCAGCAGCTCTTCCGGGACAGTTAATTCACCCCTCCACTTT | CASSSSGTVNSPLHF
NA | TRBJ1-4 | TRBV3-1/TRBV3-2 | NA | TGTGCCAGCAGCCCCTCGACCGGGGGTGGGGAAAAACTGTTTTTT | CASSPSTGGGEKLFF
TRBD2 | TRBJ2-5 | TRBV7-8 | NA | TGTGCCAGCAGCTTAGCGCGACTAGCCGAGACCCAGTACTTC | CASSLARLAETQYF
TRBD2 | TRBJ2-1 | TRBV19 | NA | TGTGCCAGTAGTAGATTACTAGCGGGTTTGTACAATGAGCAGTTCTTC | CASSRLLAGLYNEQFF
NA | TRBJ1-4 | TRBV30 | NA | TGTGCCTGGAGTGGAACTTGGACAGTCGCAACTAATGAAAAACTGTTTTTT | CAWSGTWTVATNEKLFF
NA | TRBJ2-1 | TRBV5-5 | once | TGTGCCAGCAGCTTGGTGGTAGGGGCCCTTAAGTTCTTC | CASSLVVGALKFF
NA | TRBJ1-1 | TRBV14 | NA | TGTGCCAGCAGCCAAGCGTCCTACTCAGGAGCTTTCTTT | CASSQASYSGAFF
NA | TRBJ1-1 | TRBV6-2/TRBV6-3 | NA | TGTGCCAGCAGTTATTTTGAGGAGGGGAGTACTGAAGCTTTCTTT | CASSYFEEGSTEAFF
NA | TRBJ1-1 | TRBV20-1 | NA | TGCAGTGCTAGTGATCCGTCTAGGGGGATGAACACTGAAGCTTTCTTT | CSASDPSRGMNTEAFF
TRBD1 | TRBJ1-1 | TRBV19 | once | TGTGCCAGTAGTTTACGACAGGGGGACACTGAAGCTTTCTTT | CASSLRQGDTEAFF
TRBD2 | TRBJ2-1 | TRBV19 | few | TGTGCCAGTAGTATAGATCGGGAGGCCGGGGGGAATGAGCAGTTCTTC | CASSIDREAGGNEQFF
NA | TRBJ2-3 | TRBV7-2 | NA | TGTGCCAGCAGCTTGGGGCGCAGTGTGCTGATCACAGATACGCAGTATTTT | CASSLGRSVLITDTQYF
NA | TRBJ1-2 | TRBV18 | once | TGTGCCAGCTCCCCAGATGCGGGGGGGTATGGCTACACCTTC | CASSPDAGGYGYTF
NA | TRBJ2-2 | TRBV5-1 | NA | TGCGCCAGCAGCTTGATAGAGCCGGGGACCGGGGAGCTGTTTTTT | CASSLIEPGTGELFF
TRBD1 | TRBJ1-6 | TRBV19 | NA | TGTGCCAGTAGTCCCGCGCCGGGACAGATTAATTCACCCCTCCACTTT | CASSPAPGQINSPLHF
NA | TRBJ2-1 | TRBV6-1 | NA | TGTGCCAGCAGTGAGGACGCGGGCAATGAGCAGTTCTTC | CASSEDAGNEQFF
TRBD1 | TRBJ1-5 | TRBV6-5 | few | TGTGCCAGCGTACAGGGGTGGGTCACCAATCAGCCCCAGCATTTT | CASVQGWVTNQPQHF
TRBD1 | TRBJ2-7 | TRBV2 | once | TGTGCCAGCCGGTCCAGGGGGCACGAGCAGTACTTC | CASRSRGHEQYF
NA | TRBJ2-7 | TRBV11-2 | few | TGTGCCAGCACCGAGGGATCAGTCTACGAGCAGTACTTC | CASTEGSVYEQYF